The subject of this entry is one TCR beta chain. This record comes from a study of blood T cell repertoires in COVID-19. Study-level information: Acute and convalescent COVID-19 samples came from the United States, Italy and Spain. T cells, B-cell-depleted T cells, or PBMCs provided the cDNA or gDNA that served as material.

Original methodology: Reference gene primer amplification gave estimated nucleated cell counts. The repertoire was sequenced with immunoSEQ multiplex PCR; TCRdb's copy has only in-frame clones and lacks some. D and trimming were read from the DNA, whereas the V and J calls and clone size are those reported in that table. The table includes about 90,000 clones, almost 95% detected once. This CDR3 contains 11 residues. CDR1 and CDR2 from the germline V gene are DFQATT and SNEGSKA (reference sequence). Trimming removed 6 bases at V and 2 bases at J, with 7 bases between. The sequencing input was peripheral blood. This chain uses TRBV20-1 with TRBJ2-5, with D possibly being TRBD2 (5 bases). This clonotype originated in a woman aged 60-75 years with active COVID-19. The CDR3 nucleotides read TGCAGTGCAGAGGGTCAAGAGACCCAGTACTTC. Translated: CSAEGQETQYF.